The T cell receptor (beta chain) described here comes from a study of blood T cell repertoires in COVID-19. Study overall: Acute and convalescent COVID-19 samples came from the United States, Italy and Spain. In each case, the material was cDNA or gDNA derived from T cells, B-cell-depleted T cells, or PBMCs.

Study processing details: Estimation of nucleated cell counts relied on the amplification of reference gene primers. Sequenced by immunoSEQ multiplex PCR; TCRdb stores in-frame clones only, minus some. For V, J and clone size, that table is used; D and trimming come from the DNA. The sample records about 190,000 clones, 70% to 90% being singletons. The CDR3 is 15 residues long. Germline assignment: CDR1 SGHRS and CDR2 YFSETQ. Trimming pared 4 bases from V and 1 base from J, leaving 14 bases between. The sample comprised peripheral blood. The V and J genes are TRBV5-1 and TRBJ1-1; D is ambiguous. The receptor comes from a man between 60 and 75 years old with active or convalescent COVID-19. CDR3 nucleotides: TGCGCCAGCAGCCCCGGTTCTTCTGGGAACACTGAAGCTTTCTTT. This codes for CASSPGSSGNTEAFF.